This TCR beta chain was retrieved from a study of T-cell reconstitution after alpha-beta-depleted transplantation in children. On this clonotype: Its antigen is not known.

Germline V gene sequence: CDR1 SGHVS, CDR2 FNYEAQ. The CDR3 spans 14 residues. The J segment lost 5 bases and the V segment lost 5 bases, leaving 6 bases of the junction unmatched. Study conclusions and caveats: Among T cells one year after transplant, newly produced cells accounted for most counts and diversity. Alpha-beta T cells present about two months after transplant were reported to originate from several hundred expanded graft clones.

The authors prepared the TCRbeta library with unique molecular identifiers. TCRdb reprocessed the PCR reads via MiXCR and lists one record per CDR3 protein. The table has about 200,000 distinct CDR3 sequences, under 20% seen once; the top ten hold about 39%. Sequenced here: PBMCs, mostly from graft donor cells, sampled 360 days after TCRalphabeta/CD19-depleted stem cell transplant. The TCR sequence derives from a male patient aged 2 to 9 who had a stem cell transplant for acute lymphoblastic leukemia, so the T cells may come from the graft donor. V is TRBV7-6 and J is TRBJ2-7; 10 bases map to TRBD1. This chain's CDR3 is CASSQTGGSNEQYF. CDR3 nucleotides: TGTGCCAGCAGCCAGACAGGGGGCTCAAACGAGCAGTACTTC.